This T cell receptor beta chain comes out of a study of response to subunit inactivated influenza vaccine. General observations from the study: The authors offered the suggestion that each seasonal influenza vaccination recruits few new T cells.

About this clonotype itself: What it binds is not known.

TCRdb called the RT-PCR reads again in MiXCR, with one record for every CDR3 protein. The table includes 200,000 to 300,000 distinct CDR3 sequences, 12% detected once. The CDR3 sequence is 16 residues long. From germline, CDR1 is DFQATT and CDR2 SNEGSKA (reference sequence). Trimming removed 1 base from V and 1 base from J; junction bases left unmatched: 5. The sample here was non-naive T cells sorted from PBMCs, taken 14 to 15 days before vaccination. The chain links TRBV20-1 to TRBJ2-3, with 10 bases fitting TRBD2. The clonotype originates from a man aged 50-60 years who received an inactivated influenza vaccine. This CDR3 is CSARGLAGAGTDTQYF. The CDR3, as DNA: TGCAGTGCTAGAGGTCTAGCGGGAGCCGGCACAGATACGCAGTATTTT.